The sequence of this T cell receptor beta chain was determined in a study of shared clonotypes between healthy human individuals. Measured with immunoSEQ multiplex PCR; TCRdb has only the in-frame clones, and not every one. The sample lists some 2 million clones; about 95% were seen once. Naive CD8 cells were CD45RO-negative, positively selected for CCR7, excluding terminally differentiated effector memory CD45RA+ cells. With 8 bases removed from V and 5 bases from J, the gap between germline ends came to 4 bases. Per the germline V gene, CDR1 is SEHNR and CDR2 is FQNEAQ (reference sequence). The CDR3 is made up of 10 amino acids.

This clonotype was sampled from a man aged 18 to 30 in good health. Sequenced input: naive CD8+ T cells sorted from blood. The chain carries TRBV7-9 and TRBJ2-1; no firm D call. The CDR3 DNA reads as TGTGCCAGCGGGGACAATGAGCAGTTCTTC. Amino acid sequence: CASGDNEQFF.